The 14 T cell receptor beta chains presented below share a single source sample, sequenced in a study of tumor and adjacent non-tumor tissue in lung cancer. This sample's RNA came from whole unsorted tissue. TCRbeta libraries were built with three rounds of nested PCR, modified from ARM-PCR. TCRdb reprocessed the multiplex PCR reads with MiXCR, giving one entry per CDR3 protein. The profile shows approximately 68,000 distinct CDR3 sequences, around 78% of them singletons. The source material was lung tumor tissue. Receptors originate from a man between 60 and 75 years old with non-small cell lung cancer.

This clonotype is labeled as medium-sized. A read error may account for a junction end that differs from germline. The rearrangement joins TRBV6-1 to TRBJ1-2, with 7 positions matching TRBD1. Germline-derived CDR1 and CDR2 are MNHNS and SASEGT. CDR3 length: 14 amino acids. The chain's CDR3 is CASREGQAQRGYTF. Written as DNA, the CDR3 is TGTGCCAGCAGAGAAGGACAGGCGCAGAGGGGCTACACCTTC.

The rearrangement uses TRBV12-3 or TRBV12-4 and TRBJ1-1; D unresolved. Trimming shortened V by 9 bases and J by 7 bases, and 18 bases separated the two germline ends. The CDR3 is made up of 13 amino acids. Here the CDR3 reads CASSLSWSIEAFF. The CDR3 DNA is TGTGCCAGTAGCCTATCCTGGAGTATTGAAGCTTTCTTT.

About this clonotype: A much larger clone sits a single nucleotide away, making a read error possible. The rearrangement uses TRBV11-2 and TRBJ2-4, with TRBD2 matching 14 bases. This CDR3 has 18 residues. From germline, CDR1 is SGHAT and CDR2 FQNNGV. CDR3: CASGLEGLAGVAKNIQYF. For the CDR3, the DNA is TGTGCCAGCGGCTTAGAGGGACTAGCGGGAGTAGCCAAAAACATTCAGTACTTC. The full variable domain, with the rest looked up from reference TRBV11-2 and TRBJ2-4, is EAGVAQSPRYKIIEKRQSVAFWCNPISGHATLYWYQQILGQGPKLLIQFQNNGVVDDSQLPKDRFSAERLKGVDSTLKIQPAKLEDSAVYLCASGLEGLAGVAKNIQYFGAGTRLSVL.

Concerning this clonotype itself: Given the absence of the conserved phenylalanine or tryptophan at the CDR3 end, a read error is likely. The DNA is omitted, as the CDR3 cannot be located on it reliably, and the CDR3 follows TCRdb's listing. The chain employs TRBV20-1 and TRBJ1-5; TRBD1 is the table's D call and was not checked against the DNA. The CDR3 is made up of 12 amino acids, end residues included. Germline V gene lookup returns CDR1 DFQATT and CDR2 SNEGSKA (reference sequence). The CDR3: CSVGENFQPHHL.

This clonotype was detected many times. The genes are TRBV20-1 and TRBJ2-2; TRBD2 matches at 12 bases. Germline loops: CDR1 DFQATT, CDR2 SNEGSKA (reference sequence). V was clipped by 5 bases and J by 4 bases; unmatched bases: 11. The CDR3 totals 17 residues. CDR3 amino acids: CSAPGTSGLSFTGELFF. The DNA of the CDR3 is TGCAGTGCTCCCGGGACTAGCGGGTTGTCATTCACCGGGGAGCTGTTTTTT.

The V gene is TRBV29-1, the J gene TRBJ2-3; D assignment may be TRBD1 or TRBD2 (6 bases each). The CDR3 loop spans 14 amino acids. The ends were cut back, 4 bases at V and 15 bases at J, with 26 bases in the middle. From germline, CDR1 is SQVTM and CDR2 ANQGSEA. The CDR3 DNA sequence: TGCAGCGTTGCCATTGGGGGGCGGGGAGATACGTATTATTTT. Its translation is CSVAIGGRGDTYYF.

CDR3 amino acids: CSARVVAGQGKTGELFF. CDR3 DNA sequence: TGCAGTGCTAGGGTGGTGGCGGGACAGGGAAAGACCGGGGAGCTGTTTTTT. This chain joins TRBV20-1 and TRBJ2-2, with 9 bases identical to TRBD1. The ends lost 3 bases at V and 5 bases at J; junction bases unmatched: 13. CDR3 size: 17 residues. In germline, CDR1 is DFQATT, CDR2 SNEGSKA (reference sequence).

Regarding this clonotype: Germline and junction disagree at one end, which may indicate a read error. This sequence joins TRBV6-1 and TRBJ1-5, with D perhaps matching TRBD1 (6 bases). The CDR3 runs to 20 residues. Germline CDR1 is MNHNS and CDR2 is SASEGT. CDR3 protein: CASSEVRQANPSYSNKPQHF. CDR3 DNA: TGTGCCAGCAGTGAAGTTAGACAGGCAAACCCTTCTTATAGCAATAAGCCCCAACATTTT.

Notes on this clonotype: The junction departs from germline at one end; a sequencing error may be responsible. The chain employs TRBV12-3 or TRBV12-4 and TRBJ1-1; 9 nucleotides match TRBD1. The CDR3 extends over 12 amino acids. CDR3 amino acids: CVSSLTGGGAFF. CDR3 in DNA: TGTGTCAGCAGCCTTACAGGGGGCGGTGCCTTCTTT.

Note on this clonotype: The germline gene is not matched at one end of the junction; a read error may be the cause. This rearrangement joins TRBV20-1 to TRBJ2-7; D is perhaps TRBD1 (6 bases). The CDR3 length is 12 residues. Looked up from germline, CDR1 is DFQATT and CDR2 is SNEGSKA (reference sequence). CDR3 residues: CSAKDRLDEQYF. CDR3 in DNA: TGCAGTGCGAAGGACAGACTCGACGAGCAATACTTC.

As to this clonotype: At one end, the junction sequence differs from germline, possibly due to a read error. V usage is TRBV20-1 and J usage is TRBJ2-1, with 11 bases fitting TRBD1. Germline V gene sequence: CDR1 DFQATT, CDR2 SNEGSKA (reference sequence). The CDR3 has 15 residues. CDR3 DNA sequence: TGCATTGCTAAAGCTCCGGGACAGGGGGGCGGTGAGCATTTCTTC. Translating gives CIAKAPGQGGGEHFF.

The V call is TRBV20-1, the J call TRBJ2-5; 7 bases are a match to TRBD1. The length of the CDR3 is 15 residues. Germline CDR1 and CDR2: DFQATT and SNEGSKA (reference sequence). The CDR3 spells CGVRGSGTAEETQYF. CDR3 nucleotides: TGCGGTGTTAGAGGATCAGGGACAGCAGAAGAGACCCAGTACTTC.

To note about this clonotype: One junction end disagrees with the germline gene, perhaps due to a read error. This chain uses TRBV6-5 with TRBJ1-5; the D is unclear. Per germline, CDR1 MNHEY and CDR2 SVGAGI. The CDR3 runs to 13 residues. CDR3 in amino acids: CANSWEGNQPQHF. CDR3 coding DNA: TGTGCCAACAGTTGGGAAGGGAATCAGCCCCAGCATTTT.

The J gene is TRBJ2-5, the V gene TRBV6-1, with D tentatively TRBD2 (5 bases). Trimming cost V 4 bases and J 2 bases, with 14 bases left between them. The germline V gene encodes CDR1 MNHNS and CDR2 SASEGT. The CDR3 is 15 residues long. In nucleotides, the CDR3 is TGTGCCAGCAGTGCCCGGGGTGACTATCAAGAGACCCAGTACTTC. It encodes CASSARGDYQETQYF.